This TCR beta chain emerged from a study of blood T cells in healthy people across ages. The sample holds a few counts of this clonotype. The V and J ends lost 7 bases and 2 bases respectively, with 15 bases between them. CDR3 length: 16 residues. Germline values: CDR1 MDHEN, CDR2 SYDVKM. Then a second PCR, running roughly 7 to 11 cycles, was carried out with a sample-barcoded 5' primer and a J-beta primer mix. The study obtained at least 3 million CDR3-containing paired-end reads from every sample. TCRdb passed the 5' RACE reads through MiXCR, listing each CDR3 protein once. The repertoire holds 600,000 to 1,000,000 distinct CDR3 sequences, 55% to 70% seen once, with about 20% in the top ten. Each donor had around 11 milliliters of peripheral blood drawn.

The chain employs TRBV28 and TRBJ2-6; maybe TRBD2 (6 bases). What was sequenced was blood. The sequence derives from a man in his thirties or forties in good health. Written as DNA, the CDR3 is TGTGCCAGCACCACCCCTTCGGGGGCTGGGGCCAACGTCCTGACTTTC. Its protein product is CASTTPSGAGANVLTF.